This paragraph reports one T cell receptor (beta chain). This specimen belongs to a study of radiation and T cells in renal cell carcinoma. Study information: Nephrectomy followed 15 Gy stereotactic body radiation by 4 weeks.

Time point given: blood 2 weeks post-SBRT. Treatment described: 15 Gy SBRT to primary tumor, nephrectomy 4 weeks later. After SBRT, blood was collected at 2 and 4 weeks, plus baseline. This renal cell carcinoma was of the clear cell type. Germline CDR1 and CDR2: SGHDN and FVKESK. Trimming took 0 bases from V and 0 from J, leaving 9 bases between them. The CDR3 is 15 residues long. Clones were read by immunoSEQ multiplex PCR, and TCRdb kept only the in-frame ones, dropping some. The sample has tens of thousands of clones; approximately 84% are singletons. Sample: blood, taken from a patient whose treatment included radiotherapy and nephrectomy. The TCR originated in a man aged 55 to 70 with renal cell carcinoma. V gene TRBV14 combines with J gene TRBJ2-7; D is unresolved. The chain's CDR3 is CASSQDLPLSYEQYF. CDR3 nucleotide sequence: TGTGCCAGCAGCCAAGATCTTCCACTCTCCTACGAGCAGTACTTC.